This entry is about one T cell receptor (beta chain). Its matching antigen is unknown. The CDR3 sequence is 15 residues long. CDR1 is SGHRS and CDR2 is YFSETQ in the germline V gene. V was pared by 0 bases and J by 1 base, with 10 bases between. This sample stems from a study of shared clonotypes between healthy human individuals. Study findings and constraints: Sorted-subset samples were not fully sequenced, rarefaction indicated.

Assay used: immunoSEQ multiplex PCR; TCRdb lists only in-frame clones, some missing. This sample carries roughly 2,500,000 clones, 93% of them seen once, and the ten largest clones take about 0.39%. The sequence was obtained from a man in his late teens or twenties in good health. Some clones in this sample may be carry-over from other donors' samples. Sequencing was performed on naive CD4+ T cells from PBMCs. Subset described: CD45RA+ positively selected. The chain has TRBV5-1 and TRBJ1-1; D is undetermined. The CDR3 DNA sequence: TGCGCCAGCAGCTTGGGAGGGAGTGCGAACACTGAAGCTTTCTTT. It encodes CASSLGGSANTEAFF.